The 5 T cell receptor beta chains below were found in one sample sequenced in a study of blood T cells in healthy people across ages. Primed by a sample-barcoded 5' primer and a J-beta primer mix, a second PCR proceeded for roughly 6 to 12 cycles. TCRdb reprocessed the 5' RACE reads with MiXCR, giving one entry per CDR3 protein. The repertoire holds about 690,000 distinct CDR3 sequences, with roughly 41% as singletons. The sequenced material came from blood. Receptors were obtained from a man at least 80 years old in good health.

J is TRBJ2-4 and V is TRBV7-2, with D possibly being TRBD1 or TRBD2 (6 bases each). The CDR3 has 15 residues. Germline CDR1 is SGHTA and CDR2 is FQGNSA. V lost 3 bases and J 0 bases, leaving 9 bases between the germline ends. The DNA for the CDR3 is TGTGCCAGCAGCTTCGAGGGGGGAGCCAAAAACATTCAGTACTTC. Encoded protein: CASSFEGGAKNIQYF.

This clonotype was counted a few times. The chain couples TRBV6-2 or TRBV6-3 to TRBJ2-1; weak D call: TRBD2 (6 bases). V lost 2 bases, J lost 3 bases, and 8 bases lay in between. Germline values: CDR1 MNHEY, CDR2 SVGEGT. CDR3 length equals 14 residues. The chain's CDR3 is CASSYQGLYNEQFF. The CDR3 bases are TGTGCCAGCAGTTACCAGGGACTCTACAATGAGCAGTTCTTC.

In DNA, the CDR3 is TGTGCCAGCAGTTACGTAACAGAATATTCACCCCTCCACTTT. Its translation is CASSYVTEYSPLHF. V and J are TRBV6-2 or TRBV6-3 and TRBJ1-6; unclear D gene. The CDR3 runs to 14 residues. V lost 2 bases to trimming and J lost 8 bases, with 10 bases between them. Germline CDR1 and CDR2: MNHEY and SVGEGT.

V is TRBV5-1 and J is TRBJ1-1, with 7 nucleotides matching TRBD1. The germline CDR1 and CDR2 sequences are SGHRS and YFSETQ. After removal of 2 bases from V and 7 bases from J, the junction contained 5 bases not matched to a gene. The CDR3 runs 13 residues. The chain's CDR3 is CASSFDRVGEAFF. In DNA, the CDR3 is TGCGCCAGCAGCTTCGACAGGGTGGGTGAAGCTTTCTTT. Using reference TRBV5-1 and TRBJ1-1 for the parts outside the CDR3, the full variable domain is KAGVTQTPRYLIKTRGQQVTLSCSPISGHRSVSWYQQTPGQGLQFLFEYFSETQRNKGNFPGRFSGRQFSNSRSEMNVSTLELGDSALYLCASSFDRVGEAFFGQGTRLTVV.

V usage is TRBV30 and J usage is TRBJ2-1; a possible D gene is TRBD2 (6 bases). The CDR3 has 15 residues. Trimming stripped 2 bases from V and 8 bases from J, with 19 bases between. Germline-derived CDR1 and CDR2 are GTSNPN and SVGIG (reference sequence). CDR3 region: CAWSNPSDWGDEQFF. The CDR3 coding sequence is TGTGCCTGGAGTAACCCTAGCGACTGGGGCGATGAGCAGTTCTTC.